The entry that follows covers one TCR beta chain sequence. No antigen is known for it. The data derive from a study of radiotherapy plus CTLA-4 blockade in lung cancer. On the study more broadly: Of all patients, approximately 17% responded objectively and 25% to 35% showed disease control.

Findings and limits, study-wide: In blood, early T cell clone dynamics reportedly predicted response best, together with interferon-beta.

The V end lost 2 bases, the J end lost 8 bases, and 17 bases lay between the germline ends. This CDR3 is built from 15 residues. Germline V lookup: CDR1 SGHDT, CDR2 YYEEEE. Here immunoSEQ multiplex PCR was the method, and the copy in TCRdb shows in-frame clones only, minus some. The table lists around 82,000 clones, 78% of them singletons. The sequence came from a human donor with non-small cell lung cancer whose response to radiotherapy plus ipilimumab could not be evaluated. Some clones in this sample may be carry-over from other donors' samples. V is TRBV5-6 and J is TRBJ2-1; weak D call: TRBD2 (6 bases). The input for sequencing was peripheral blood, taken from a patient treated with radiotherapy plus ipilimumab. CDR3 amino acids: CASSLSLAVRDEQFF. As DNA, the CDR3 is TGTGCCAGCAGCTTATCATTAGCGGTAAGGGATGAGCAGTTCTTC.